This record covers a single T cell receptor beta chain. This CDR3 spans 13 amino acids. The V and J ends lost 3 bases and 8 bases respectively, with 13 bases between them. Germline V gene lookup returns CDR1 MDHEN and CDR2 SYDVKM. TCRdb's table, derived via immunoSEQ multiplex PCR, lists solely in-frame clones and lacks some. The top ten hold about 20% of the sample, which has about 26,000 clones, 85% to 90% seen once. The sample belongs to a study of OX40 agonist ivuxolimab in advanced cancers. The genes are TRBV28 and TRBJ1-2; no clear D. This material consisted of CD4+ or CD8+ T cells sorted from blood, taken in a trial of the OX40 agonist ivuxolimab. This TCR came from an adult with an advanced solid tumor such as melanoma, head and neck, liver or kidney cancer. The CDR3 loop is CASSLSGPVGYTF. For the CDR3, the DNA is TGTGCCAGCAGTTTGTCTGGGCCCGTCGGCTACACCTTC.